These T cell receptor beta chains were read from a single sample in a study of control samples from healthy donors and cancer patients. Measured with immunoSEQ multiplex PCR; TCRdb has only the in-frame clones, and not every one. Among 100,000 or so clones listed, 85% to 90% were seen once. The specimen sequenced was blood. Source of these receptors: a woman aged 50 to 60 in good health. The conserved cysteine and the conserved F or W are not part of the CDR3 here.

v_call: TRBV4-2
cdr3_length: 14
j_call: TRBJ1-2
cdr3_aa: ASSPLGEGGNYGYT

v_call: TRBV20-1
cdr3_length: 9
j_call: TRBJ1-2
cdr3_aa: SARAGGGYT

v_call: TRBV2
cdr3_length: 14
j_call: TRBJ2-5
cdr3_aa: ASSELTSGGLETQY

v_call: TRBV7-9
cdr3_length: 12
j_call: TRBJ2-5
cdr3_aa: ASSLGWGRETQY

v_call: TRBV19
cdr3_length: 13
j_call: TRBJ2-7
cdr3_aa: ASSIVPGQDYEQY

v_call: TRBV28
cdr3_length: 13
j_call: TRBJ2-7
cdr3_aa: ASTPWTGETYEQY

v_call: TRBV4-3
cdr3_length: 13
j_call: TRBJ1-2
cdr3_aa: ASSQEGGQNYGYT

v_call: TRBV14
cdr3_length: 16
j_call: TRBJ1-4
cdr3_aa: ASSQEGILGQGPEKLF

v_call: TRBV9
cdr3_length: 13
j_call: TRBJ1-2
cdr3_aa: ASSQFGPFGYGYT

v_call: TRBV11-2
cdr3_length: 13
j_call: TRBJ1-1
cdr3_aa: ASSRTGGQNTEAF

v_call: TRBV7-9
cdr3_length: 13
j_call: TRBJ2-5
cdr3_aa: ASSLTSGGKETQY

v_call: TRBV6-2/TRBV6-3
cdr3_length: 11
j_call: TRBJ1-5
cdr3_aa: ASSFGVAQPQH

v_call: TRBV15
cdr3_length: 13
j_call: TRBJ1-2
cdr3_aa: ATSRGTGYNYGYT

v_call: TRBV28
cdr3_length: 12
j_call: TRBJ1-5
cdr3_aa: ASSTGTGNQPQH